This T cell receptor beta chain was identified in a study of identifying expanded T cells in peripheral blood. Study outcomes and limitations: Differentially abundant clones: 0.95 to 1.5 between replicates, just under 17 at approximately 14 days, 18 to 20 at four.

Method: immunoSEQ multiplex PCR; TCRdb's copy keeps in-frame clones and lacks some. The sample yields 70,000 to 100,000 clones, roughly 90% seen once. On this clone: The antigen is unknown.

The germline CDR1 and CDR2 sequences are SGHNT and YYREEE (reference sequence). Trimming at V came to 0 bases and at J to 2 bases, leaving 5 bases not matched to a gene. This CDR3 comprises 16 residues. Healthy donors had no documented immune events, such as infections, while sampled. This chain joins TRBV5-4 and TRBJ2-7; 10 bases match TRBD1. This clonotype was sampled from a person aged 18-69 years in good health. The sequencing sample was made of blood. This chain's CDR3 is CASSLGQGATTYEQYF. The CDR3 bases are TGTGCCAGCAGCTTGGGACAGGGGGCTACTACCTACGAGCAGTACTTC. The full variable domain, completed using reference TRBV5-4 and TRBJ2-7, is ETGVTQSPTHLIKTRGQQVTLRCSSQSGHNTVSWYQQALGQGPQFIFQYYREEENGRGNFPPRFSGLQFPNYSSELNVNALELDDSALYLCASSLGQGATTYEQYFGPGTRLTVT.